This T cell receptor beta chain was identified in a study of shared clonotypes between healthy human individuals. Broader study findings: Donor scarcity curtailed the genetic and exposure-history diversity represented herein.

Assay execution took place at the deep level. The protocol was immunoSEQ multiplex PCR, while the TCRdb copy is restricted to in-frame clones and leaves out a portion. Counted here are roughly 2.5 million clones, roughly nine tenths occurring once; the ten biggest clones make up over 0.12%. This clone was seen just once. What it binds is not known. This same CDR3 is encoded by further DNA sequences in the sample. With V trimmed by 0 bases and J by 6 bases, 6 bases remained unmatched. Germline lookup yields CDR1 SGHDT and CDR2 YYEEEE. The CDR3 is made up of 14 amino acids. The sequence was obtained from a man aged 18 to 30 in good health. This chain uses TRBV5-6 with TRBJ2-7; 7 nucleotides match TRBD1. Specimen: naive CD4+ T cells sorted from blood. Regarding subset: CD45RA+ positively selected. CDR3 protein: CASSLGQGYAEQYF. CDR3 sequence (DNA): TGTGCCAGCAGCTTGGGACAGGGTTATGCCGAGCAGTACTTC.